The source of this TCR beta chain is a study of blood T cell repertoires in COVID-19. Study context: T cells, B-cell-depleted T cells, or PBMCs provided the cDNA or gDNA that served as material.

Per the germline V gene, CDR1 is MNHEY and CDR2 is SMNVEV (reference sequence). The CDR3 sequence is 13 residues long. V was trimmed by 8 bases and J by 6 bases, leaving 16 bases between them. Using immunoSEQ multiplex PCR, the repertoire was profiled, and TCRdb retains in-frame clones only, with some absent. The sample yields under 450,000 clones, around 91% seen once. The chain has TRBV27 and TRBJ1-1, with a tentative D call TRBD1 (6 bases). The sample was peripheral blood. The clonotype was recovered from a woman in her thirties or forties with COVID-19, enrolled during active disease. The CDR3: CASSQIGTSEAFF. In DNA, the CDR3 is TGTGCCAGCTCTCAAATCGGGACATCTGAAGCTTTCTTT.